The 9 T cell receptor beta chains below all came from one sample that was sequenced in a study of CD8 T cells in ankylosing spondylitis. In TCRdb, the 5' RACE reads were re-called with MiXCR into one record per CDR3 protein. The table includes approximately 350,000 distinct CDR3 sequences, 14% to 15% detected once. The sequenced material came from blood, either unsorted or a sorted T cell fraction (not recorded which). The receptor set was obtained from a male donor with ankylosing spondylitis or in good health (not recorded which).

This clonotype has more than one count but fewer than ten. The chain couples TRBV7-2 to TRBJ1-1; 9 bases line up with TRBD1. This CDR3 has 14 residues. Germline CDR1 is SGHTA and CDR2 is FQGNSA. J gave up 5 bases and V 6 bases, and 7 bases lay outside the gene matches. This chain's CDR3 is CASRKQGAQTEAFF. CDR3 nucleotides: TGTGCCAGCAGGAAACAGGGGGCGCAGACTGAAGCTTTCTTT.

The CDR3 sequence is CASRNSGGDEQYF. The CDR3 nucleotides read TGTGCCAGCAGGAATAGCGGGGGCGACGAGCAGTACTTC. The chain employs TRBV14 and TRBJ2-7, with TRBD2 matching 9 bases. Germline values: CDR1 SGHDN, CDR2 FVKESK. The CDR3 spans 13 residues. V trimming: 6 bases; J trimming: 5 bases; junction bases outside the gene matches: 5.

This clonotype was seen a few times. The chain joins TRBV10-3 to TRBJ2-5; 11 nucleotides match TRBD2. Germline loops: CDR1 ENHRY, CDR2 SYGVKD. CDR3 length: 16 residues. The V gene end was trimmed by 2 bases and the J gene end by 2 bases; junction bases not matched to a gene: 4. The CDR3 region is CAISEILAGGQETQYF. The CDR3 region has the DNA TGTGCCATCAGTGAGATCCTAGCGGGGGGACAAGAGACCCAGTACTTC.

This clonotype was picked up a small number of times. The chain employs TRBV5-1 and TRBJ2-2; perhaps D is TRBD1 or TRBD2 (6 bases each). Germline loops: CDR1 SGHRS, CDR2 YFSETQ. V shed 6 bases and J shed 0 bases, with 12 bases lying between them. There are 15 residues in the CDR3. The CDR3 region has the DNA TGCGCCAGCATCAAGGGGGGAACGAACACCGGGGAGCTGTTTTTT. Protein product: CASIKGGTNTGELFF.

The sample holds a few counts of this clonotype. This rearrangement joins TRBV15 to TRBJ2-5; TRBD2 aligns across 8 bases. Germline values: CDR1 LNHNV, CDR2 YYDKDF (reference sequence). The trim removed 0 bases at V and 4 bases at J, leaving 7 bases unmatched. The CDR3 is 16 residues long. The chain's CDR3 is CATSRDKTGGGETQYF. In nucleotides, the CDR3 is TGTGCCACCAGCAGAGATAAGACGGGAGGGGGAGAGACCCAGTACTTC.

The chain links TRBV12-3 or TRBV12-4 to TRBJ2-3; the D gene is possibly TRBD1 (6 bases). The V gene lost 6 bases and the J gene lost 4 bases, with 20 bases spanning the gap. CDR3 size: 16 residues. CDR3 bases: TGTGCCAGCAGCACTTCCACAGGGAACGGGGCAGATACGCAGTATTTT. Protein product: CASSTSTGNGADTQYF.

This clonotype was found a few times. The V call is TRBV4-1, the J call TRBJ2-5; D unclear. V was pared by 1 base and J by 5 bases, with 11 bases between. The CDR3 contains 14 residues. Per germline, CDR1 MGHRA and CDR2 YSYEKL. This CDR3 is CASSQGVIGETQYF. CDR3 DNA: TGCGCCAGCAGCCAAGGAGTCATAGGGGAGACCCAGTACTTC.

The chain employs TRBV6-2 or TRBV6-3 and TRBJ2-7; the match to TRBD2 covers 8 bases. Germline-derived CDR1 and CDR2 are MNHEY and SVGEGT. CDR3 length equals 13 residues. V trimming: 6 bases; J trimming: 4 bases; junction bases outside the gene matches: 5. CDR3 nucleotide sequence: TGTGCCAGCAGAACTAGCGGAGAGTACGAGCAGTACTTC. Protein product: CASRTSGEYEQYF.

This clonotype was recorded a few times. The V call is TRBV6-2 or TRBV6-3, the J call TRBJ1-5, with 8 bases aligning to TRBD1. This CDR3 comprises 15 residues. J was trimmed by 1 base and V by 6 bases; bases with no gene match: 5. Germline CDR1 reads MNHEY; CDR2 reads SVGEGT. The CDR3 sequence is CASSLQGVSNQPQHF. The CDR3 DNA follows: TGTGCCAGCAGCCTACAGGGGGTCAGCAATCAGCCCCAGCATTTT.